These 27 T cell receptor beta chains share one sample of origin, sequenced in a study of T-cell memory formation after mild COVID-19. MiXCR, applied by TCRdb to the 5' RACE reads, yields one record per CDR3 protein. The repertoire includes fewer than 500,000 distinct CDR3 sequences, 25% of them detected once, and around an eighth sits in the top ten. The sample was PBMCs or a T cell subset sorted from them (not recorded which). The receptors derive from an adult woman who had mild COVID-19 (a few samples of this study predate the infection). Cell type and time point are not known.

This clonotype appeared a single time. The chain recombines TRBV19 with TRBJ1-5; maybe TRBD1 (6 bases). Germline CDR1 and CDR2: LNHDA and SQIVND (reference sequence). The CDR3 consists of 14 residues. Trimming stripped 0 bases from V and 7 bases from J, with 10 bases between. CDR3 amino acids: CASSIEGGGQPQHF. In nucleotides, the CDR3 is TGTGCCAGTAGTATAGAAGGGGGAGGGCAGCCCCAGCATTTT.

The gene calls are TRBV3-1 and TRBJ1-1; 12 bases are shared with TRBD1. Looked up from germline, CDR1 is LGHDT and CDR2 is YNNKEL (reference sequence). The CDR3 extends over 16 amino acids. Losses at the gene ends were 0 bases for V and 8 bases for J; bases not matched to a gene: 7. CDR3 coding DNA: TGTGCCAGCAGCCAAGACTGGGGACAGGGGGCGAAGGAAGCTTTCTTT. It codes for CASSQDWGQGAKEAFF.

V gene TRBV6-2 or TRBV6-3 combines with J gene TRBJ2-1; TRBD2 is a possible D gene (5 bases). Trimming pared 2 bases from V and 5 bases from J, leaving 19 bases between. The V gene's germline CDR1 is MNHEY and CDR2 SVGEGT. This CDR3 spans 17 amino acids. CDR3 region: CASSYNAGSHPNNEQFF. The CDR3 DNA is TGTGCCAGCAGTTACAACGCGGGCTCGCACCCTAACAATGAGCAGTTCTTC.

This clonotype occurred a few times. J is TRBJ2-5 and V is TRBV27; 7 bases line up with TRBD1. With V trimmed by 3 bases and J by 3 bases, 4 bases remained unmatched. The germline V gene encodes CDR1 MNHEY and CDR2 SMNVEV (reference sequence). The CDR3 has 14 amino acids. The CDR3 region is CASSFRGPEETQYF. The DNA of the CDR3 is TGTGCCAGCAGTTTTAGGGGGCCAGAAGAGACCCAGTACTTC.

This clonotype was picked up a small number of times. This chain uses TRBV24-1 with TRBJ2-3; 8 nucleotides line up with TRBD2. This CDR3 contains 18 residues. Germline V gene data show CDR1 as KGHDR and CDR2 as SFDVKD. V lost 3 bases, J lost 1 base, and 11 bases stayed unmatched. In nucleotides, the CDR3 is TGTGCCACCAGTGATCCCACCGGGGGGGGAAGAGGCACAGATACGCAGTATTTT. Protein: CATSDPTGGGRGTDTQYF.

This clonotype was observed a few times. The rearrangement uses TRBV7-2 and TRBJ2-4; D unclear. This CDR3 has 14 residues. V was pared by 3 bases and J by 6 bases, with 12 bases between. CDR1 and CDR2 from the germline V gene are SGHTA and FQGNSA. CDR3 in amino acids: CASSFGPSLNIQYF. CDR3 bases: TGTGCCAGCAGCTTCGGCCCATCCCTAAACATTCAGTACTTC.

This clonotype was counted only a few times. The rearrangement links TRBV6-5 to TRBJ2-3, with 7 bases lining up with TRBD1. The germline CDR1 and CDR2 sequences are MNHEY and SVGAGI. The V and J ends lost 0 bases and 2 bases, in that order; junction bases with no gene match: 2. The CDR3 runs to 15 residues. The CDR3 protein is CASSYSGQITDTQYF. Written as DNA, the CDR3 is TGTGCCAGCAGTTACTCGGGACAGATCACAGATACGCAGTATTTT.

This clonotype showed up just a few times. The chain is built from TRBV2 and TRBJ1-2; a weak D match, TRBD1 (5 bases). The CDR3 has 14 residues. Germline V gene lookup returns CDR1 SNHLY and CDR2 FYNNEI. V was clipped by 2 bases and J by 9 bases, with 16 bases between them. In DNA, the CDR3 is TGTGCCAGCAGTGAATCTCGGGACCGCTTGAGCTACACCTTC. Its translation: CASSESRDRLSYTF.

The chain couples TRBV12-3 or TRBV12-4 to TRBJ1-4, with 9 bases that match TRBD1. With 4 bases clipped from V and 8 bases from J, the junction kept 11 bases outside the gene matches. The CDR3 totals 16 residues. CDR3 sequence (DNA): TGTGCCAGCAGTTCTTCCGGGACAGGGTTAAAAGAAAAACTGTTTTTT. Residues: CASSSSGTGLKEKLFF.

This clonotype showed up just once. V and J are TRBV5-5 and TRBJ1-2; D gene unclear. Germline values: CDR1 SGHKS, CDR2 YYEKEE (reference sequence). V lost 4 bases, J lost 4 bases, and 14 bases lay in between. The CDR3 has 14 residues. The CDR3 DNA sequence: TGTGCCAGCAGCCCCCAAGAGGACTTCTATGGCTACACCTTC. This encodes CASSPQEDFYGYTF.

This clonotype was seen a few times. The CDR3 DNA is TGTGCCAGCAGCTTTCTGACAGACAAAGAGACCCAGTACTTC. It yields the protein CASSFLTDKETQYF. The genes are TRBV5-6 and TRBJ2-5, with D perhaps TRBD1 (5 bases). The CDR3 is 14 amino acids. V was pared by 2 bases and J by 3 bases, with 11 bases between. Germline CDR1 is SGHDT and CDR2 is YYEEEE. Based on the CDR3 plus reference TRBV5-6 and TRBJ2-5, the full variable domain is DAGVTQSPTHLIKTRGQQVTLRCSPKSGHDTVSWYQQALGQGPQFIFQYYEEEERQRGNFPDRFSGHQFPNYSSELNVNALLLGDSALYLCASSFLTDKETQYFGPGTRLLVL.

This clonotype has only a few counts. The chain has TRBV10-3 and TRBJ2-1; 9 bases line up with TRBD2. The germline CDR1 and CDR2 sequences are ENHRY and SYGVKD. The V and J ends lost 1 base and 2 bases, in that order; junction bases with no gene match: 9. The CDR3 loop spans 18 amino acids. The DNA of the CDR3 is TGTGCCATCAGTGAGTATAGGACTAGCGAGAACGCCTACAATGAGCAGTTCTTC. Encoded protein: CAISEYRTSENAYNEQFF.

CDR3 sequence: CASSRAYSNQPQHF. The CDR3 DNA reads as TGTGCCAGCAGCCGGGCCTATAGCAATCAGCCCCAGCATTTT. The V and J genes are TRBV12-3 or TRBV12-4 and TRBJ1-5, with D hard to call. The CDR3 is 14 residues long. V was pared by 6 bases and J by 0 bases, with 9 bases between.

The chain employs TRBV30 and TRBJ1-5; possibly TRBD1 for D (6 bases). The CDR3 consists of 14 residues. V lost 1 base and J lost 7, with 14 bases in between. CDR1 is GTSNPN and CDR2 is SVGIG in the germline V gene (reference sequence). The CDR3 nucleotides are TGTGCCTGGAGTGCCGGGGGCGCAGGGCAGCCCCAGCATTTT. Amino acid sequence: CAWSAGGAGQPQHF.

The chain joins TRBV2 to TRBJ2-3, with D hard to call. The V end was cut by 7 bases, the J end by 0 bases, with 17 bases between. CDR1 and CDR2 (germline): SNHLY, FYNNEI. The CDR3 totals 16 residues. The CDR3 coding sequence is TGTGCCAGCAAGTCAGTCCATGGGCGTAGCACAGATACGCAGTATTTT. Encoded protein: CASKSVHGRSTDTQYF.

There are a few counts of this clonotype. The chain joins TRBV5-1 to TRBJ2-7; no firm D call. V lost 7 bases and J lost 1, with 21 bases in between. Germline assignment: CDR1 SGHRS and CDR2 YFSETQ. The CDR3 is 16 amino acids. The CDR3 sequence is CASHFNVGVGSYEQYF. Written as DNA, the CDR3 is TGCGCCAGCCACTTCAATGTCGGTGTAGGGTCCTACGAGCAGTACTTC.

The chain couples TRBV15 to TRBJ2-3, with D perhaps matching TRBD1 (5 bases). The CDR3 has 15 residues. Per the germline V gene, CDR1 is LNHNV and CDR2 is YYDKDF (reference sequence). Trimming stripped 9 bases from V and 2 bases from J, with 18 bases between. CDR3 protein: CATYLDGHNTDTQYF. In DNA, the CDR3 is TGTGCCACTTATTTGGACGGACATAACACAGATACGCAGTATTTT. The full variable domain, completed using reference TRBV15 and TRBJ2-3, is DAMVIQNPRYQVTQFGKPVTLSCSQTLNHNVMYWYQQKSSQAPKLLFHYYDKDFNNEADTPDNFQSRRPNTSFCFLDIRSPGLGDTAMYLCATYLDGHNTDTQYFGPGTRLTVL.

This chain links TRBV29-1 with TRBJ1-6; D is undetermined. The CDR3 totals 13 residues. The germline V and J ends were trimmed by 4 bases and 5 bases, with 9 bases remaining between them. Germline V gives CDR1 SQVTM, CDR2 ANQGSEA. The CDR3 reads CSVGAGDNSPLHF. CDR3 nucleotide sequence: TGCAGCGTTGGGGCAGGCGATAATTCACCCCTCCACTTT.

V gene TRBV28 combines with J gene TRBJ1-4, with D unresolved. This CDR3 region has 15 residues. The V end was cut by 6 bases, the J end by 2 bases, with 13 bases between. Per the germline V gene, CDR1 is MDHEN and CDR2 is SYDVKM. This CDR3 reads CASRPGFWTNEKLFF. CDR3 nucleotide sequence: TGTGCCAGCAGACCGGGTTTTTGGACTAATGAAAAACTGTTTTTT.

This clonotype turned up a few times. V usage is TRBV5-1 and J usage is TRBJ2-5; a possible D gene is TRBD2 (6 bases). The germline gives CDR1 SGHRS, CDR2 YFSETQ. The CDR3 is 15 amino acids. Trimming took off 4 bases at V and 7 bases at J, with 20 bases between the two ends. DNA of the CDR3: TGCGCCAGCAGCACCATGCAGGCGGGAACGGGGACCCAGTACTTC. It is translated as CASSTMQAGTGTQYF.

This clonotype was observed a few times. This chain links TRBV5-1 with TRBJ2-5, with 7 bases fitting TRBD1. Germline CDR1 SGHRS, CDR2 YFSETQ. The CDR3 is 14 residues long. With V trimmed by 1 base and J by 2 bases, 2 bases remained unmatched. The CDR3 bases are TGCGCCAGCAGCTTGACCAGGGGGCAAGAGACCCAGTACTTC. It translates to CASSLTRGQETQYF.

This clonotype appeared a few times. CDR3 nucleotides: TGCAGTGCTAGACCTTTGGCCGGGGGTCTCTTCCATGAGCAGTTCTTC. It encodes CSARPLAGGLFHEQFF. The chain combines TRBV20-1 with TRBJ2-1, with D maybe TRBD2 (6 bases). This CDR3 contains 16 residues. Germline V CDR1 and CDR2: DFQATT, SNEGSKA (reference sequence). Trimming shortened V by 2 bases and J by 8 bases, and 22 bases separated the two germline ends.

The table lists this clonotype with a few counts. V gene TRBV4-1 combines with J gene TRBJ2-7; tentatively, D is TRBD1 (5 bases). The CDR3 loop spans 15 amino acids. Trimming stripped 1 base from V and 2 bases from J, with 12 bases between. CDR1 is MGHRA and CDR2 is YSYEKL in the germline V gene. The DNA of the CDR3 is TGCGCCAGCAGCCAAGCCCCACAGGATACCTACGAGCAGTACTTC. Encoded protein: CASSQAPQDTYEQYF.

This clonotype was observed a few times. The rearrangement uses TRBV12-5 and TRBJ2-2, with TRBD2 matching 8 bases. CDR1 is LGHNT and CDR2 is FRNRAP in the germline V gene. This CDR3 is 17 amino acids long. The V segment lost 4 bases and the J segment 5 bases; nucleotides outside the gene matches: 12. The CDR3 protein is CASGSIGAGVETGELFF. The CDR3 DNA follows: TGTGCTAGTGGTTCAATTGGAGCGGGAGTCGAGACCGGGGAGCTGTTTTTT.

The chain has TRBV4-3 and TRBJ1-4; 7 positions match TRBD1. The CDR3 is 15 residues long. Trimming removed 0 bases from V and 8 bases from J; junction bases left unmatched: 6. Germline V lookup: CDR1 LGHNA, CDR2 YSLEER. The CDR3 bases are TGCGCCAGCAGCCAAGATGAGAACAGGGGCGAAAAACTGTTTTTT. Its translation is CASSQDENRGEKLFF.

This clonotype was detected a few times. The V and J genes are TRBV28 and TRBJ1-3; the D is unclear. Per the germline V gene, CDR1 is MDHEN and CDR2 is SYDVKM. This CDR3 is 17 amino acids long. V lost 5 bases and J lost 0, with 17 bases in between. The CDR3, as DNA: TGTGCCAGCAGTCCCCCGCCCGGGCCCTCCTCTGGAAACACCATATATTTT. This encodes CASSPPPGPSSGNTIYF. Looking up the rest from reference TRBV28 and TRBJ1-3 gives the full variable domain: DVKVTQSSRYLVKRTGEKVFLECVQDMDHENMFWYRQDPGLGLRLIYFSYDVKMKEKGDIPEGYSVSREKKERFSLILESASTNQTSMYLCASSPPPGPSSGNTIYFGEGSWLTVV.

This clonotype was found a few times. The chain has TRBV4-3 and TRBJ1-4; possibly TRBD1 for D (6 bases). Per the germline V gene, CDR1 is LGHNA and CDR2 is YSLEER. V was clipped by 0 bases and J by 5 bases, with 13 bases between them. This CDR3 has 16 residues. The CDR3: CASSQDKGDLNEKLFF. CDR3 sequence (DNA): TGCGCCAGCAGCCAAGACAAGGGGGACTTAAATGAAAAACTGTTTTTT.